These T cell receptor beta chains were read from a single sample in a study of T cells in Graves' hyperthyroidism and ophthalmopathy. MiXCR, run by TCRdb on the multiplex PCR reads, gives a single entry per CDR3 protein. The sample includes some 350,000 distinct CDR3 sequences, 20% to 25% seen only once; the top ten take 73%. The sample was blood. The receptors derive from a man aged 45-65 years with Graves' hyperthyroidism. Each CDR3 is given with its conserved first and last residue. D genes are given only for firm matches. Rows give clone size only sometimes, using once, few, many, or a class for an expanded clone.

j_call	v_call	d_call	clone_size	cdr3_nt	cdr3_aa
TRBJ1-4	TRBV11-3	TRBD1	few	TGTGCCAGCAGCCCTCAGGGGGCAACTAATGAAAAACTGTTTTTT	CASSPQGATNEKLFF
TRBJ1-2	TRBV7-9	TRBD1	few	TGTGCCAGCAGCACCCGCACAGGGGGCTATGGCTACACCTTC	CASSTRTGGYGYTF
TRBJ2-1	TRBV11-2	NA	many	TGTGCCAGCAGCTTAGGCGGCTTCCCGGGCAATGAGCAGTTCTTC	CASSLGGFPGNEQFF
TRBJ2-7	TRBV25-1	TRBD2	NA	TGTGCCAGCAGTGAATACGGGCTAGCGGGAGAAGGATCCTACGAGCAGTACTTC	CASSEYGLAGEGSYEQYF
TRBJ2-2	TRBV2	TRBD1	many	TGTGCCAGCAGGATGGACAGGGGGCGCGACACCGGGGAGCTGTTTTTT	CASRMDRGRDTGELFF
TRBJ1-1	TRBV12-3/TRBV12-4	NA	many	TGTGCCAGCAGTTTAGCCCCAACAGGGAGGAACACTGAAGCTTTCTTT	CASSLAPTGRNTEAFF
TRBJ2-1	TRBV10-3	NA	NA	TGTGCCATCAGTGGGGGTAGTGAGCAGTTCTTC	CAISGGSEQFF
TRBJ2-7	TRBV12-3/TRBV12-4	TRBD1	many	TGTGCCAGCAGATACCAGGGGGTAGAAGAGCAGTACTTC	CASRYQGVEEQYF
TRBJ2-3	TRBV7-6	TRBD2	NA	TGTGCCAGCAGGCGCGGGGGACTAGCGGGTTACAGCACCACAGATACGCAGTATTTT	CASRRGGLAGYSTTDTQYF
TRBJ2-1	TRBV29-1	TRBD1	NA	TGCAGCGTTGAGGGACAGGGGAACTCCTACAATGAGCAGTTCTTC	CSVEGQGNSYNEQFF